This TCR beta chain came from a study of T cell changes during pregnancy in multiple sclerosis. The length of the CDR3 is 13 residues. J lost 8 bases, V lost 5 bases, and 6 bases had no gene match. Germline V lookup: CDR1 SEHNR, CDR2 FQNEAQ (reference sequence). TCRdb keeps only in-frame clones here, not all; method: immunoSEQ multiplex PCR. This sample has around 26,000 clones, with 89% found just once. Sequenced here: CD4+ T cells from peripheral blood mononuclear cells, sampled in the first trimester of pregnancy. This chain joins TRBV7-9 and TRBJ2-4, with 7 nucleotides matching TRBD2. The sequence came from a female donor in good health, enrolled as a control in a pregnancy study. Here the CDR3 DNA reads TGTGCCAGCAGCCGGGAGGTTTCGGACATTCAGTACTTC. Translated: CASSREVSDIQYF.